This T cell receptor (beta chain) appears in the sequencing data of a study of T cell clonotyping in hematopoietic cell transplantation. Unmatched junction bases numbered 14, after V lost 3 bases and J lost 0 bases. This CDR3 has 19 residues. CDR1 is MDHEN and CDR2 is SYDVKM in the germline V gene. Study conclusions and caveats: Graft donor and pretransplant recipient Inverse Simpson Index values predicted broader posttransplant TCR diversity.

Comment on this clone: Its antigen is unidentified.

Using immunoSEQ multiplex PCR, the repertoire was profiled, and TCRdb retains in-frame clones only, with some absent. The table shows 15,000 to 20,000 clones, with approximately 83% occurring only once. The receptor was isolated from a woman between 35 and 50 years old in good health. Some clones in this sample may be carry-over from other donors' samples. The chain combines TRBV28 with TRBJ2-1, with 7 bases identical to TRBD2. Input material: peripheral blood mononuclear cells. CDR3 nucleotide sequence: TGTGCCAGCAGTTTTTGGGCTAGCGGACTACGGGGCTCCTACAATGAGCAGTTCTTC. This codes for CASSFWASGLRGSYNEQFF.